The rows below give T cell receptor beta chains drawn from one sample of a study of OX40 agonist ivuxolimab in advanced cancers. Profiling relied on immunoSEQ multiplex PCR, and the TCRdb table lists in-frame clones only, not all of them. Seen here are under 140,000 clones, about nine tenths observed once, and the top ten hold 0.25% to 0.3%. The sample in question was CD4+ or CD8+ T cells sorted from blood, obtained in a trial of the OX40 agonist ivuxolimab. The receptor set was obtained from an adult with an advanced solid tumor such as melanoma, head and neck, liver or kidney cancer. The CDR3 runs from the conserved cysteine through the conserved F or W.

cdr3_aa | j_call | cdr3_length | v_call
CASRPGQGSSYEQYF | TRBJ2-7 | 15 | TRBV5-5
CATSGTASYEQYF | TRBJ2-7 | 13 | TRBV7-2
CASKAATAAGEQYF | TRBJ2-7 | 14 | TRBV6-5
CASSQGDTQGSEAFF | TRBJ1-1 | 15 | TRBV4-3
CASSGNPGSSPLHF | TRBJ1-6 | 14 | TRBV7-9
CASSFRDEQFF | TRBJ2-1 | 11 | TRBV2
CASSVGGSTNEKLFF | TRBJ1-4 | 15 | TRBV9
CASSRRQVNQPQHF | TRBJ1-5 | 14 | TRBV27
CASSFSARRTSNQPQHF | TRBJ1-5 | 17 | TRBV7-8
CASSEARYEQYF | TRBJ2-7 | 12 | TRBV2
CASGGATNTGELFF | TRBJ2-2 | 14 | TRBV2
CASSLALEAFF | TRBJ1-1 | 11 | TRBV7-9
CASSLDGGKQYF | TRBJ2-7 | 12 | TRBV2
CASSRSVGGEQYF | TRBJ2-7 | 13 | TRBV5-4
CASSLTSGVGSGELFF | TRBJ2-2 | 16 | TRBV7-9
CASSLHLFGQAGNSPLHF | TRBJ1-6 | 18 | TRBV28
CASSPDREDEQFF | TRBJ2-1 | 13 | TRBV7-3
CASSLTGRTSTDTQYF | TRBJ2-3 | 16 | TRBV5-1
CASSTDSNQPQHF | TRBJ1-5 | 13 | TRBV5-5
CASSPSDSGNTIYF | TRBJ1-3 | 14 | TRBV5-1
CASSDSGQGRAFF | TRBJ1-1 | 13 | TRBV7-9
CASSPRGWTEAFF | TRBJ1-1 | 13 | TRBV6-6
CASSRWTGGQETQYF | TRBJ2-5 | 15 | TRBV14
CASTPREGYTEAFF | TRBJ1-1 | 14 | TRBV2
CASSQLPRAAGELFF | TRBJ2-2 | 15 | TRBV4-3
CASSFPSGRNEQFF | TRBJ2-1 | 14 | TRBV5-1
CASGPGTGYGYTF | TRBJ1-2 | 13 | TRBV12-5
CASSQDWAEGGEKLFF | TRBJ1-4 | 16 | TRBV4-3
CASSSPRGVRGELFF | TRBJ2-2 | 15 | TRBV6-5
CASSRGLGGVETQYF | TRBJ2-5 | 15 | TRBV2
CASSLAKNIQYF | TRBJ2-4 | 12 | TRBV6-1
CASTRGGTGLDTQYF | TRBJ2-3 | 15 | TRBV7-9
CASSSPPYNSPLHF | TRBJ1-6 | 14 | TRBV27
CASSPGLAVYNEQFF | TRBJ2-1 | 15 | TRBV7-2
CASSPGPDAYEQYF | TRBJ2-7 | 14 | TRBV28
CASSPGGQNQPQHF | TRBJ1-5 | 14 | TRBV28
CASSEVKGTGNTIYF | TRBJ1-3 | 15 | TRBV6-1
CASSQPYGGSSGNTIYF | TRBJ1-3 | 17 | TRBV4-2
CASSEEVFIGRGHGYTF | TRBJ1-2 | 17 | TRBV6-1
CASSSSLLSYEQYF | TRBJ2-7 | 14 | TRBV27
CASSLYRDSPLHF | TRBJ1-6 | 13 | TRBV7-6
CASSFGTPYGYTF | TRBJ1-2 | 13 | TRBV5-4
CATSRDLGQGFDYGYTF | TRBJ1-2 | 17 | TRBV15
CASSLWRNTEAFF | TRBJ1-1 | 13 | TRBV27
CASRRDGYGYTF | TRBJ1-2 | 12 | TRBV19